Shown below are 29 T cell receptor beta chains from a single sample sequenced in a study of type 1 and type 2 diabetes patients. The PCR template was genomic DNA. Multiplex PCR with 30 forward and 13 reverse primers amplified the TCR beta CDR3. TCRdb independently ran MiXCR on the multiplex PCR reads; one entry per CDR3 protein. The data contain about 250,000 distinct CDR3 sequences, 45% to 60% of them singletons. What was sequenced was peripheral blood mononuclear cells (PBMCs). The receptors were gathered from a man aged 18 to 35 with type 2 diabetes.

The chain joins TRBV7-6 to TRBJ2-3; D perhaps matches TRBD2 (5 bases). The V and J ends lost 8 bases and 2 bases respectively, with 17 bases between them. The CDR3 runs 15 residues. Germline values: CDR1 SGHVS, CDR2 FNYEAQ. CDR3 protein: CASSGKQTFTDTQYF. The CDR3 region has the DNA TGTGCCAGCTCCGGGAAACAGACCTTCACAGATACGCAGTATTTT. Using reference TRBV7-6 and TRBJ2-3 for the parts outside the CDR3, the full variable domain is GAGVSQSPRYKVTKRGQDVALRCDPISGHVSLYWYRQALGQGPEFLTYFNYEAQQDKSGLPNDRFSAERPEGSISTLTIQRTEQRDSAMYRCASSGKQTFTDTQYFGPGTRLTVL.

This clonotype was counted between two and nine times. This sequence joins TRBV9 and TRBJ2-5; D unresolved. The CDR3 loop spans 14 amino acids. Looked up from germline, CDR1 is SGDLS and CDR2 is YYNGEE. V was shortened by 0 bases and J by 4 bases, with 10 bases between the two germline ends. The CDR3 region has the DNA TGTGCCAGCAGCGTAGGATACCTACGAGAGACCCAGTACTTC. Translating it yields CASSVGYLRETQYF.

The rearrangement links TRBV12-3 or TRBV12-4 to TRBJ1-1, with D unclear. CDR3 length equals 13 residues. Trimming pared 2 bases from V and 4 bases from J, leaving 8 bases between. CDR3 in DNA: TGTGCCAGCAGTTTAACGGTAGTCACTGAAGCTTTCTTT. Translated, it gives CASSLTVVTEAFF.

This chain uses TRBV5-1 with TRBJ2-2; D is unclear. The CDR3 contains 14 residues. Germline values: CDR1 SGHRS, CDR2 YFSETQ. V was cut by 2 bases and J by 1 base, with 6 bases left in between. CDR3 sequence: CASSLTGNTGELFF. The CDR3 DNA reads as TGCGCCAGCAGCTTAACCGGGAACACCGGGGAGCTGTTTTTT.

This clonotype was recorded once. The CDR3 nucleotides are TGTGCCAGCAGTGAACCGAGGAACACTGAAGCTTTCTTT. It codes for CASSEPRNTEAFF. The chain uses TRBV12-3 or TRBV12-4 and TRBJ1-1; D remains unclear. CDR3 length: 13 amino acids. V lost 5 bases and J 1 base, leaving 8 bases between the germline ends.

For this clonotype: This clone may be a read error of a much larger clone one base away. The chain links TRBV25-1 to TRBJ2-7; possible D gene TRBD1, 5 bases. Trimming cost V 8 bases and J 4 bases, with 12 bases left between them. Germline CDR1 reads MGHDK; CDR2 reads SYGVNS. This CDR3 spans 12 amino acids. The DNA for the CDR3 is TGTGCCAGCGGTTGGGGCCCTTACGAGCAGTACTTC. It yields the protein CASGWGPYEQYF.

This clonotype was counted a few times. At one boundary the junction diverges from the germline segment, which might be a read error. The V and J genes are TRBV7-7 and TRBJ2-3, with 7 bases identical to TRBD1. The CDR3 loop spans 17 amino acids. The germline gives CDR1 SSHAT, CDR2 FNYEAQ (reference sequence). DNA for the CDR3: TGTGCTAGCAGCCGAGGTACAGGGGATCCTAGCACAGATACGCAGTATTTT. This sequence encodes CASSRGTGDPSTDTQYF.

This chain links TRBV7-2 with TRBJ1-4; weak D call: TRBD1 (5 bases). The V gene lost 1 base and the J gene lost 8 bases, with 11 bases spanning the gap. CDR1 is SGHTA and CDR2 is FQGNSA in the germline V gene. The CDR3 is 14 amino acids. The CDR3 sequence is CASSLGGDGEKLFF. CDR3 in DNA: TGTGCCAGCAGCTTAGGAGGGGATGGGGAAAAACTGTTTTTT.

The chain employs TRBV27 and TRBJ1-5; D possibly corresponds to TRBD1 (5 bases). The germline CDR1 and CDR2 sequences are MNHEY and SMNVEV (reference sequence). The ends were cut back, 2 bases at V and 10 bases at J, with 12 bases in the middle. The CDR3 extends over 13 amino acids. The CDR3 sequence: CASSLKGTNPQHF. Here the CDR3 DNA reads TGTGCCAGCAGTTTAAAGGGGACGAATCCCCAGCATTTT.

The J gene is TRBJ1-5, the V gene TRBV19, with 7 bases matching TRBD1. The CDR3 totals 18 residues. Germline trimming cut 4 bases from V and 4 bases from J; bases unmatched to any gene: 16. Per germline, CDR1 LNHDA and CDR2 SQIVND (reference sequence). CDR3 nucleotides: TGTGCCAGTAGTACCCCCGTAGGGGGCAGCTCCAGTAATCAGCCCCAGCATTTT. Translation gives CASSTPVGGSSSNQPQHF.

The genes are TRBV28 and TRBJ2-3; the D gene is possibly TRBD2 (5 bases). CDR1 and CDR2 from the germline V gene are MDHEN and SYDVKM. This CDR3 contains 15 residues. With 7 bases removed from V and 2 bases from J, the gap between germline ends came to 16 bases. The CDR3 is CASNLAEGFTDTQYF. The CDR3 bases are TGTGCCAGCAACTTGGCCGAGGGATTCACAGATACGCAGTATTTT.

This clonotype has a handful of counts. The chain is built from TRBV7-6 and TRBJ1-2; TRBD1 agrees at 8 bases. The CDR3 covers 16 residues. V dropped 6 bases and J dropped 7; count of bases not matched to a gene: 16. The germline V gene encodes CDR1 SGHVS and CDR2 FNYEAQ. This CDR3 is CASRPNPTDRGGGYTF. CDR3 DNA sequence: TGTGCCAGCAGACCTAACCCAACTGACAGGGGTGGTGGCTACACCTTC. Filled out from reference TRBV7-6 and TRBJ1-2, the complete variable domain reads GAGVSQSPRYKVTKRGQDVALRCDPISGHVSLYWYRQALGQGPEFLTYFNYEAQQDKSGLPNDRFSAERPEGSISTLTIQRTEQRDSAMYRCASRPNPTDRGGGYTFGSGTRLTVV.

The chain has TRBV6-6 and TRBJ2-1, with 11 positions matching TRBD2. Germline CDR1 is MNHNY and CDR2 is SVGAGI (reference sequence). The junction had 5 bases not matched to a gene; V was cut back by 10 bases and J by 9 bases. This CDR3 contains 12 residues. The CDR3 region has the DNA TGTGCCATCGCGACTAGCGGGGCTGAGCAGTTCTTC. This sequence encodes CAIATSGAEQFF.

This chain connects TRBV2 to TRBJ2-1, with a tentative D call TRBD2 (5 bases). The CDR3 extends over 15 amino acids. V lost 4 bases to trimming and J lost 3 bases, with 13 bases between them. From germline, CDR1 is SNHLY and CDR2 FYNNEI. The CDR3 DNA reads as TGTGCCAGCAGTGCCGACTACGGGATCTACAATGAGCAGTTCTTC. Protein product: CASSADYGIYNEQFF.

The genes are TRBV12-3 or TRBV12-4 and TRBJ1-2; D is possibly TRBD1 (6 bases). Trimming shortened V by 6 bases and J by 0 bases, and 11 bases separated the two germline ends. There are 14 residues in the CDR3. CDR3 residues: CASRRQAANYGYTF. The CDR3 DNA follows: TGTGCCAGCAGGAGACAGGCAGCTAACTATGGCTACACCTTC.

In this sample, this clonotype turned up a few times. The chain is built from TRBV7-2 and TRBJ2-1; D is undetermined. This CDR3 contains 14 residues. Germline CDR1 SGHTA, CDR2 FQGNSA. V was cut by 4 bases and J by 3 bases, with 10 bases left in between. CDR3 coding DNA: TGTGCCAGCAGCTCTCCAGTCGGCTACAATGAGCAGTTCTTC. This gives the protein CASSSPVGYNEQFF.

A word on this clonotype: A junction boundary mismatches the germline segment, possibly from a read error. The rearrangement links TRBV7-9 to TRBJ2-1, with 8 bases identical to TRBD2. CDR3 length equals 14 residues. From germline, CDR1 is SEHNR and CDR2 FQNEAQ (reference sequence). CDR3 DNA sequence: TGTGCCAGCAGCCTAACCGGGACTAGTTATGAGCGGTTCTTC. Translated: CASSLTGTSYERFF.

This clonotype was seen many times. The V and J genes are TRBV15 and TRBJ2-3; 8 bases are a match to TRBD2. This CDR3 is built from 16 residues. The J segment lost 2 bases and the V segment lost 5 bases, leaving 9 bases of the junction unmatched. In germline, CDR1 is LNHNV, CDR2 YYDKDF (reference sequence). The CDR3 sequence is CATSVELAAITDTQYF. The CDR3 DNA is TGTGCCACCAGCGTCGAACTAGCGGCGATCACAGATACGCAGTATTTT.

The chain uses TRBV2 and TRBJ2-3, with 13 positions matching TRBD2. Germline V lookup: CDR1 SNHLY, CDR2 FYNNEI. The CDR3 totals 17 residues. The junction had 8 bases not matched to a gene; V was cut back by 5 bases and J by 3 bases. The CDR3, as DNA: TGTGCCAGCAGTCAAAGGGGGACTAGCGGGAATACAGATACGCAGTATTTT. Translation gives CASSQRGTSGNTDTQYF.

This clonotype was seen a handful of times. This rearrangement joins TRBV4-1 to TRBJ1-2, with TRBD1 as a possible D gene (5 bases). Deletions cut 0 bases from V and 7 bases from J, with 21 bases between. Germline CDR1 is MGHRA and CDR2 is YSYEKL. This CDR3 is 17 amino acids long. The CDR3 coding sequence is TGCGCCAGCAGCCAAGACCCAGACCCGGGGGGGTACTCTGGCTACACCTTC. Encoded protein: CASSQDPDPGGYSGYTF.

The V gene is TRBV7-9, the J gene TRBJ1-1; possible D gene TRBD1, 6 bases. Germline CDR1 is SEHNR and CDR2 is FQNEAQ (reference sequence). Trimming shortened V by 0 bases and J by 1 base, and 9 bases separated the two germline ends. The CDR3 is 15 amino acids. CDR3 DNA: TGTGCCAGCAGCTTAGCTGGGGGCGAGAACACTGAAGCTTTCTTT. This sequence encodes CASSLAGGENTEAFF.

Within the sample, this clonotype is medium-sized. The J gene is TRBJ1-2, the V gene TRBV4-3; D remains unclear. V was pared by 0 bases and J by 7 bases, with 9 bases between. In germline, CDR1 is LGHNA, CDR2 YSLEER. The CDR3 has 13 residues. In DNA form, the CDR3 reads TGCGCCAGCAGCCAAGACGTAAGTTTTGGCTACACCTTC. Protein sequence: CASSQDVSFGYTF.

To note about this clonotype: At one end the junction does not follow the germline gene, possibly because of a read error. V usage is TRBV7-3 and J usage is TRBJ2-1; tentatively, D is TRBD2 (6 bases). This CDR3 region has 18 residues. Germline V gives CDR1 SGHTA, CDR2 FQGTGA. CDR3 loop: CASSQQSTGTSTYNEQFF. Written as DNA, the CDR3 is TGCGCCAGCAGCCAACAGAGTACCGGGACTTCAACCTACAATGAGCAGTTCTTC.

The V and J genes are TRBV28 and TRBJ2-1, with 7 bases identical to TRBD2. This CDR3 comprises 13 residues. The germline V gene has CDR1 MDHEN and CDR2 SYDVKM. The J segment lost 9 bases and the V segment lost 5 bases, leaving 7 bases of the junction unmatched. CDR3 residues: CASSPTSLGEQFF. Here the CDR3 DNA reads TGTGCCAGCAGTCCGACTAGCCTCGGTGAGCAGTTCTTC.

This clonotype has a single count. The V and J genes are TRBV28 and TRBJ2-1; D unclear. V was cut by 2 bases and J by 1 base, with 15 bases left in between. The CDR3 contains 17 residues. Looked up from germline, CDR1 is MDHEN and CDR2 is SYDVKM. As DNA, the CDR3 is TGTGCCAGCAGTTTACTTAGACCCGAGCTTTCCTACAATGAGCAGTTCTTC. Its protein product is CASSLLRPELSYNEQFF.

V and J are TRBV6-1 and TRBJ2-6, with D unclear. V shed 4 bases and J shed 0 bases, with 13 bases lying between them. Germline loops: CDR1 MNHNS, CDR2 SASEGT. The CDR3 sequence is 17 residues long. CDR3 sequence: CASSVQPPTSGANVLTF. CDR3 nucleotide sequence: TGTGCCAGCAGTGTACAGCCTCCAACCTCTGGGGCCAACGTCCTGACTTTC.

The chain is built from TRBV2 and TRBJ2-7; D gene ambiguous. V lost 6 bases, J lost 3 bases, and 12 bases lay in between. The CDR3 runs to 13 residues. CDR1 is SNHLY and CDR2 is FYNNEI in the germline V gene. CDR3 in DNA: TGTGCCAGCAGAGCGCAAGCGCGCTACGAGCAGTACTTC. It yields the protein CASRAQARYEQYF.

This rearrangement joins TRBV3-1 to TRBJ1-6; D may be TRBD1 (6 bases). The CDR3 is made up of 14 amino acids. In germline, CDR1 is LGHDT, CDR2 YNNKEL (reference sequence). The V end lost 2 bases, the J end lost 6 bases, and 8 bases lay between the germline ends. CDR3 sequence: CASSQQGLNSPLHF. CDR3 DNA: TGTGCCAGCAGCCAACAGGGGCTTAATTCACCCCTCCACTTT.

This clonotype was counted only a few times. The chain is built from TRBV7-8 and TRBJ2-7; tentatively, D is TRBD2 (6 bases). The CDR3 runs 14 residues. Between the trimmed V and J ends, which lost 0 bases and 4 bases, there was a span of 10 bases. Germline V gives CDR1 SGHVS, CDR2 FQNEAQ. CDR3 bases: TGTGCCAGCAGCTTAGCCGCCGCGGGGTACGAGCAGTACTTC. Amino acids: CASSLAAAGYEQYF. Full variable domain (outside the CDR3, taken from reference TRBV7-8 and TRBJ2-7): GAGVSQSPRYKVAKRGQDVALRCDPISGHVSLFWYQQALGQGPEFLTYFQNEAQLDKSGLPSDRFFAERPEGSVSTLKIQRTQQEDSAVYLCASSLAAAGYEQYFGPGTRLTVT.